This record covers a single T cell receptor beta chain. Its antigen is not known. These data belong to a study of cytomegalovirus exposure and HLA in healthy donors. The wider study: From HLA-typed donors, an early data release held approximately 85 million unique TCRs.

The PCR was carried out with 60 Vbeta primers and 13 Jbeta primers. The protocol was immunoSEQ multiplex PCR, while the TCRdb copy is restricted to in-frame clones and leaves out a portion. The sample yields 200,000 to 250,000 clones, almost 70% seen once. General study points: The authors later found most CMV-associated TCR beta chains appeared HLA-restricted. Analysis was carried out at a later point, and it linked a missense DCLRE1C variant to TCR beta V- and J-gene trimming.

This CDR3 comprises 16 residues. From germline, CDR1 is KGHSH and CDR2 LQKENI. Trimming removed 1 base from V and 0 bases from J, with 9 bases in between. The sequence derives from a man between 40 and 49 years old in good health and CMV-seropositive. J is TRBJ1-4 and V is TRBV18; no firm D call. The sequencing input was PBMCs. The CDR3 DNA follows: TGTGCCAGCTCACCACAGGTCGGGGCAACTAATGAAAAACTGTTTTTT. Translated, it gives CASSPQVGATNEKLFF.